What follows are 10 T cell receptor beta chains derived from one specimen sequenced in a study of Graves' ophthalmopathy and Graves' hyperthyroidism. RNA transcripts provided the template for amplifying TCR beta CDR3 regions. The first round was an RT-PCR with HTBI primers, and the second round was a multiplex PCR. One entry per CDR3 protein, called by TCRdb with MiXCR from the multiplex PCR reads. Counted here are hundreds of thousands of distinct CDR3 sequences, more than 20% occurring once; the ten biggest clones make up 3%. Sequenced material: peripheral blood. The receptor source for this set is a woman in her late teens or twenties with stable Graves' hyperthyroidism.

As DNA, the CDR3 is TGTGCCAGCAGACTGGGACCCAACTATGGCTACACCTTC. Its translation: CASRLGPNYGYTF. The genes are TRBV12-3 or TRBV12-4 and TRBJ1-2; D might be TRBD1 (5 bases). CDR3 length: 13 residues. V dropped 6 bases and J dropped 2 bases, with 10 bases sitting between them.

This clonotype was observed at least ten times. V and J are TRBV6-5 and TRBJ1-2; no firm D call. The CDR3 length is 13 residues. Germline CDR1 is MNHEY and CDR2 is SVGAGI. V lost 0 bases to trimming and J lost 6 bases, with 8 bases between them. CDR3 residues: CASSYSRHDGYTF. Here the CDR3 DNA reads TGTGCCAGCAGTTACTCCCGGCACGATGGCTACACCTTC.

The chain uses TRBV20-1 and TRBJ2-7, with a possible D match to TRBD2 (6 bases). Trimming removed 6 bases from V and 0 bases from J, with 18 bases in between. Germline V gene lookup returns CDR1 DFQATT and CDR2 SNEGSKA (reference sequence). The CDR3 is made up of 15 amino acids. CDR3 sequence: CSANTGREISYEQYF. The CDR3 DNA sequence: TGCAGTGCGAACACGGGTCGGGAGATCTCCTACGAGCAGTACTTC.

The count of this clonotype is one. The chain couples TRBV6-1 to TRBJ1-1; no clear D gene. CDR1 and CDR2 from the germline V gene are MNHNS and SASEGT. This CDR3 contains 12 residues. Trimming pared 4 bases from V and 11 bases from J, leaving 14 bases between. The CDR3 loop is CASSGGGGMAFF. In DNA, the CDR3 is TGTGCCAGCAGTGGAGGTGGAGGGATGGCTTTCTTT.

The chain carries TRBV11-2 and TRBJ2-7; D unclear. V lost 1 base and J 1 base, leaving 11 bases between the germline ends. The CDR3 length is 15 residues. Germline V CDR1 and CDR2: SGHAT, FQNNGV. CDR3 amino acids: CASSLAFQESYEQYF. The CDR3 DNA sequence: TGTGCCAGCAGCTTAGCATTCCAGGAATCCTACGAGCAGTACTTC.

This clonotype was seen ten or more times. The chain is built from TRBV11-2 and TRBJ2-7; D is undetermined. Germline lookup yields CDR1 SGHAT and CDR2 FQNNGV. This CDR3 has 13 residues. Trimming removed 6 bases from V and 1 base from J, with 10 bases in between. CDR3 DNA: TGTGCCAGCAGTTCCCGGAAATCCTACGAGCAGTACTTC. This sequence encodes CASSSRKSYEQYF.

This clonotype was recorded many times. The genes are TRBV12-3 or TRBV12-4 and TRBJ1-3; 8 bases are a match to TRBD1. CDR3 length: 13 amino acids. The CDR3 DNA reads as TGTACGGACAGGGCGTCTTCTGGAAACACCATATATTTT. Protein product: CTDRASSGNTIYF.

This clonotype has at least ten counts. The CDR3 DNA reads TGTGCCAGCAGTTTAACAGGCCTTCTGAACACTGAAGCTTTCTTT. Protein product: CASSLTGLLNTEAFF. V is TRBV12-3 or TRBV12-4 and J is TRBJ1-1; possible D gene TRBD1, 5 bases. The CDR3 extends over 15 amino acids. V lost 2 bases and J 0 bases, leaving 10 bases between the germline ends.

This clonotype was counted at least ten times. The chain carries TRBV12-3 or TRBV12-4 and TRBJ2-7; 10 bases line up with TRBD1. V dropped 6 bases and J dropped 2; count of bases not matched to a gene: 10. The CDR3 loop spans 16 amino acids. This CDR3 is CASRPGRGTGAYEQYF. CDR3 nucleotide sequence: TGTGCCAGCAGGCCGGGACGAGGGACAGGGGCCTACGAGCAGTACTTC.

V is TRBV7-3 and J is TRBJ1-3, with 7 bases aligning to TRBD1. V lost 3 bases to trimming and J lost 8 bases; unmatched junction nucleotides: 4. The CDR3 runs to 13 residues. The V gene's germline CDR1 is SGHTA and CDR2 FQGTGA. CDR3 DNA sequence: TGTGCCAGCAGCTTGGCAGGGGGAGACACCATATATTTT. Translating gives CASSLAGGDTIYF.